A selection of T cell receptor beta chains follows, all from one sample in a study of cytomegalovirus exposure and HLA in healthy donors. Some clones are missing from TCRdb's copy, which holds only in-frame ones; the method was immunoSEQ multiplex PCR. The table gives 40,000 to 50,000 clones; the top ten clones make up less than 1.5% of it. The sample taken for sequencing was PBMCs. These receptors originate from a man aged 25-40 years in good health and CMV-seronegative. The CDR3 runs from the conserved cysteine through the conserved F or W. The order of the fields is V gene, J gene, D gene, CDR3 protein, CDR3 DNA. D genes are given only for firm matches.

v_gene: TRBV18; j_gene: TRBJ1-2; d_gene: TRBD1; CDR3aa: CASSPLGQGRGYTF; CDR3nt: TGTGCCAGCTCACCACTAGGACAGGGCAGGGGCTACACCTTC
v_gene: TRBV29-1; j_gene: TRBJ2-7; d_gene: TRBD1; CDR3aa: CSVEGRFGRGFDEQYF; CDR3nt: TGCAGCGTTGAAGGCCGGTTTGGCAGGGGGTTCGACGAGCAGTACTTC
v_gene: TRBV30; j_gene: TRBJ1-4; d_gene: NA; CDR3aa: CALTSNEKLFF; CDR3nt: TGTGCCCTAACCTCTAATGAAAAACTGTTTTTT
v_gene: TRBV2; j_gene: TRBJ1-5; d_gene: TRBD1; CDR3aa: CASSAGTGSAGNQPQHF; CDR3nt: TGTGCCAGCAGTGCCGGGACAGGCTCAGCGGGCAATCAGCCCCAGCATTTT
v_gene: TRBV2; j_gene: TRBJ1-2; d_gene: NA; CDR3aa: CAQAASFSGVYGYTF; CDR3nt: TGTGCCCAAGCAGCGAGTTTCTCAGGGGTCTATGGCTACACCTTC
v_gene: TRBV11-2; j_gene: TRBJ1-1; d_gene: TRBD1; CDR3aa: CASSWDRMNTEAFF; CDR3nt: TGTGCCAGCAGCTGGGACAGGATGAACACTGAAGCTTTCTTT
v_gene: TRBV7-2; j_gene: TRBJ2-1; d_gene: NA; CDR3aa: CASSFRGRYNEQFF; CDR3nt: TGTGCCAGCAGCTTTAGGGGGAGATACAATGAGCAGTTCTTC
v_gene: TRBV4-2; j_gene: TRBJ1-1; d_gene: NA; CDR3aa: CASSPGVNTEAFF; CDR3nt: TGTGCCAGCAGCCCCGGGGTGAACACTGAAGCTTTCTTT
v_gene: TRBV6-6; j_gene: TRBJ2-1; d_gene: NA; CDR3aa: CASSYSPESNEQFF; CDR3nt: TGTGCCAGCAGTTACTCGCCAGAATCCAATGAGCAGTTCTTC
v_gene: TRBV25-1; j_gene: TRBJ2-7; d_gene: TRBD1; CDR3aa: CASSLGTGANYEQYF; CDR3nt: TGTGCCAGCAGTCTGGGGACAGGGGCTAACTACGAGCAGTACTTC
v_gene: TRBV18; j_gene: TRBJ2-3; d_gene: TRBD2; CDR3aa: CASSPSTSGAVDTQYF; CDR3nt: TGTGCCAGCTCACCGTCGACTAGCGGGGCCGTAGATACGCAGTATTTT
v_gene: TRBV11-2; j_gene: TRBJ2-7; d_gene: TRBD2; CDR3aa: CASSLAGETYEQYF; CDR3nt: TGTGCCAGCAGCTTGGCGGGAGAGACCTACGAGCAGTACTTC
v_gene: TRBV6-5; j_gene: TRBJ2-7; d_gene: TRBD2; CDR3aa: CASSYSGTRAEQYF; CDR3nt: TGTGCCAGCAGTTACTCCGGGACTAGGGCCGAGCAGTACTTC
v_gene: TRBV6-5; j_gene: TRBJ1-4; d_gene: TRBD1; CDR3aa: CASSPGTDNEKLFF; CDR3nt: TGTGCCAGCAGCCCCGGGACAGATAATGAAAAACTGTTTTTT
v_gene: TRBV30; j_gene: TRBJ1-6; d_gene: TRBD1; CDR3aa: CACGTGAYNSPLHF; CDR3nt: TGTGCCTGCGGGACAGGGGCGTATAATTCACCCCTCCACTTT
v_gene: TRBV11-2; j_gene: TRBJ2-5; d_gene: NA; CDR3aa: CASSSRQLDRETQYF; CDR3nt: TGTGCCAGCAGCTCCCGACAACTTGATCGGGAGACCCAGTACTTC
v_gene: TRBV30; j_gene: TRBJ2-6; d_gene: NA; CDR3aa: CAWSVLRFRSGANVLTF; CDR3nt: TGTGCCTGGAGTGTACTCAGGTTCAGATCTGGGGCCAACGTCCTGACTTTC
v_gene: TRBV14; j_gene: TRBJ1-2; d_gene: NA; CDR3aa: CASSQERRGDGYTF; CDR3nt: TGTGCCAGCAGCCAAGAGAGACGGGGGGATGGCTACACCTTC
v_gene: TRBV7-9; j_gene: TRBJ2-5; d_gene: NA; CDR3aa: CASSLAGDQETQYF; CDR3nt: TGTGCCAGCAGCTTAGCCGGGGACCAAGAGACCCAGTACTTC
v_gene: TRBV20-1; j_gene: TRBJ2-7; d_gene: NA; CDR3aa: CSMRGPYEQYF; CDR3nt: TGCAGTATGCGGGGGCCCTACGAGCAGTACTTC
v_gene: TRBV2; j_gene: TRBJ1-2; d_gene: NA; CDR3aa: CASSGTGSWGYTF; CDR3nt: TGTGCCAGCAGCGGTACAGGGAGTTGGGGCTACACCTTC
v_gene: TRBV7-8; j_gene: TRBJ2-2; d_gene: TRBD1; CDR3aa: CASSTGTDTGELFF; CDR3nt: TGTGCCAGCAGCACCGGGACAGATACCGGGGAGCTGTTTTTT
v_gene: TRBV5-4; j_gene: TRBJ1-2; d_gene: NA; CDR3aa: CASSSPANYGYTF; CDR3nt: TGTGCCAGCAGCTCCCCTGCTAACTATGGCTACACCTTC
v_gene: TRBV6-6; j_gene: TRBJ2-1; d_gene: NA; CDR3aa: CASSYLARDEQFF; CDR3nt: TGTGCCAGCAGTTACCTAGCTAGAGATGAGCAGTTCTTC
v_gene: TRBV12-2; j_gene: TRBJ2-1; d_gene: NA; CDR3aa: CASRLGRGNEQFF; CDR3nt: TGTGCAAGTCGCTTAGGCAGGGGCAATGAGCAGTTCTTC
v_gene: TRBV7-9; j_gene: TRBJ1-1; d_gene: NA; CDR3aa: CASSLGRAEAFF; CDR3nt: TGTGCCAGCAGCTTAGGGCGGGCTGAAGCTTTCTTT